This entry concerns a single T cell receptor beta chain. Its target is not known. Germline V gives CDR1 MDHEN, CDR2 SYDVKM. The CDR3 contains 15 residues. The junction had 5 bases not matched to a gene; V was cut back by 7 bases and J by 0 bases. This entry is derived from a study of shared clonotypes between healthy human individuals. Study outcomes and limitations: Compared with clonotypes that all four donors shared, non-shared clonotypes had lower generation probabilities. Sequencing depth was expected to influence donor clonotype sharing.

A deep-level run was used for the assay. The table came from immunoSEQ multiplex PCR; TCRdb's copy has only in-frame clones and leaves some out. Among about 380,000 clones listed, around 96% were seen once. The chain combines TRBV28 with TRBJ2-7, with TRBD1 matching 11 bases. The clonotype originates from a man aged 30 to 45 in good health. Sequenced input: memory CD8+ T cells sorted from blood. Subset defined: CD45RO+ cells pooled with CCR7-negative TemRA cells. This chain's CDR3 is CASTRTGGASYEQYF. The CDR3 region has the DNA TGTGCCAGCACCAGGACAGGGGGCGCCTCCTACGAGCAGTACTTC.